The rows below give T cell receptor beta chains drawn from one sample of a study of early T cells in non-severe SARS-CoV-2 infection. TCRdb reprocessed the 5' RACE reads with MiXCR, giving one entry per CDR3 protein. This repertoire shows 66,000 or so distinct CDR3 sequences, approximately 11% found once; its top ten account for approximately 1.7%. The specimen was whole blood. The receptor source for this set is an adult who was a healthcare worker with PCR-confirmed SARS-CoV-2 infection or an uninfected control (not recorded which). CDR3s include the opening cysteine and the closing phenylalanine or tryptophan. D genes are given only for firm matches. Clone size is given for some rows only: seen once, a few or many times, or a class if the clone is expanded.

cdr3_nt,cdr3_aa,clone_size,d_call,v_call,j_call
TGTGCCACCAGTGATTTGCGGTGGGGGGATGAGCAGTTCTTC,CATSDLRWGDEQFF,few,.,TRBV24-1,TRBJ2-1
TGCGCCAGCAGCTTGGTTCCAGGGGTGAAGACCCAGTACTTC,CASSLVPGVKTQYF,.,.,TRBV5-1,TRBJ2-5
TGTGCCAGCAGCTCCCAGCTAGCGGGGGGACCAAATGAGCAGTTCTTC,CASSSQLAGGPNEQFF,many,TRBD2,TRBV11-2,TRBJ2-1
TGTGTCAGCAGCGCTTTGACAGGGGGCGCGGTCGGGGAGCTGTTTTTT,CVSSALTGGAVGELFF,.,TRBD1,TRBV2,TRBJ2-2
TGTGCCAGCAGCTTAGTGGCTGACGGGCCGCAGTATTTT,CASSLVADGPQYF,few,.,TRBV11-2,TRBJ2-3
TGCAGCGTTCTAGATTTAGAGACCCAGTACTTC,CSVLDLETQYF,many,.,TRBV29-1,TRBJ2-5
TGCAGTGCTGTCCGAGGCGCGGTGGAGACCCAGTACTTC,CSAVRGAVETQYF,few,.,TRBV20-1,TRBJ2-5
TGTGCCAGCTCACCGAATCAAGAGACCCAGTACTTC,CASSPNQETQYF,many,.,TRBV18,TRBJ2-5
TGCAGCGGGGAACCGGGACAGGGCACAGATACGCAGTATTTT,CSGEPGQGTDTQYF,.,TRBD1,TRBV29-1,TRBJ2-3
TGTGCCAGCAGCTTTGGGGTAACTGAAGCTTTCTTT,CASSFGVTEAFF,many,.,TRBV7-9,TRBJ1-1
TGTGCTAGTGGTTCGGGGAGGGTTGGGGCACTCCTCACTGAAGCTTTCTTT,CASGSGRVGALLTEAFF,many,.,TRBV12-5,TRBJ1-1
TGTGCCATCAAGCCGGGGACTAATGAAAAACTGTTTTTT,CAIKPGTNEKLFF,many,.,TRBV10-3,TRBJ1-4
TGTGCCAGCAGCTTAGAGACCCGGGACAATGAGCAGTTCTTC,CASSLETRDNEQFF,many,.,TRBV7-9,TRBJ2-1
TGCGCCAGCACCCCAGGGAGGGAAAAACTGTTTTTT,CASTPGREKLFF,many,.,TRBV10-2,TRBJ1-4
TGTGCCAGCAGCGGGGACAATAGCATTCAGTACTTC,CASSGDNSIQYF,.,.,TRBV5-4,TRBJ2-4
TGCAGTGCTAGAGTAGGAGGGACTGGAAACACCATATATTTT,CSARVGGTGNTIYF,few,.,TRBV20-1,TRBJ1-3
TGCAGTGCTAGAGGACGCTTCAATCAGCCCCAGCATTTT,CSARGRFNQPQHF,few,.,TRBV20-1,TRBJ1-5
TGTGCCAGCAGTCGGAGGTTTTCCTCTGGGGCCAACGTCCTGACTTTC,CASSRRFSSGANVLTF,many,.,TRBV6-5,TRBJ2-6
TGTGCCAGCAGCCCCGGACAGATGTACCAAGAGACCCAGTACTTC,CASSPGQMYQETQYF,few,.,TRBV7-8,TRBJ2-5
TGTGCCAGCAGCTTAGCGGCAGGGGGCTTTCAGCCCCAGCATTTT,CASSLAAGGFQPQHF,many,TRBD1,TRBV7-2,TRBJ1-5
TGTGCCAGTAGCTCTAGTTCCACCGGGGAGCTGTTTTTT,CASSSSSTGELFF,.,.,TRBV19,TRBJ2-2
TGTGCCAGCAGCTCCGGACAGGGGGCTTTCGATGAGCAGTTCTTC,CASSSGQGAFDEQFF,.,TRBD1,TRBV7-2,TRBJ2-1
TGTGCCAGCAGCACCCTTTATGGCTACACCTTC,CASSTLYGYTF,.,.,TRBV7-2,TRBJ1-2
TGTGCCAGCAGTTCCCCGACAGGAGGAGGCGAGCAGTACTTC,CASSSPTGGGEQYF,many,.,TRBV12-3/TRBV12-4,TRBJ2-7
TGTGCCAGCAGCCCATTCGGGTACGGGGGCCACACTGAAGCTTTCTTT,CASSPFGYGGHTEAFF,many,.,TRBV14,TRBJ1-1
TGCAGCGTTGGGACAGCCTACGAGCAGTACTTC,CSVGTAYEQYF,many,.,TRBV29-1,TRBJ2-7
TGCAGCGTTGAACAGGGTTCCAACAATCAGTACTTC,CSVEQGSNNQYF,many,.,TRBV29-1,TRBJ2-7
TGTGCCACCAGTGATGGCGGAGGGGGACACACAGATACGCAGTATTTT,CATSDGGGGHTDTQYF,few,.,TRBV24-1,TRBJ2-3
TGCAGTGCTAGCAGACAGCAAGAGACCCAGTACTTC,CSASRQQETQYF,few,.,TRBV20-1,TRBJ2-5